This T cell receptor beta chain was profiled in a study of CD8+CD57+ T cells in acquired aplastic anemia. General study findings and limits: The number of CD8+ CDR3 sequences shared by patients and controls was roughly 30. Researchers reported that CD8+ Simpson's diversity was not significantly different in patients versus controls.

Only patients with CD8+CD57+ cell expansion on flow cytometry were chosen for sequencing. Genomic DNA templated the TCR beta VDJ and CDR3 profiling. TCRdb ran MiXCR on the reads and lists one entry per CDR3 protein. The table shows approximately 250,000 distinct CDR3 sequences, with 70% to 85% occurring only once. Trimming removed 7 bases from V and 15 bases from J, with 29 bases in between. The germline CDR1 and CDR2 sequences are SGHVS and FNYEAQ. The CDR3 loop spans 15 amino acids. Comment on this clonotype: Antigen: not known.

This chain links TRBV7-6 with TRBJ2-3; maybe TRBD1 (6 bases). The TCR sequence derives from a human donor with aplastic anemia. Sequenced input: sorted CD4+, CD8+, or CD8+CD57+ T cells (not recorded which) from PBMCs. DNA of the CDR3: TGTGCCAGCACCGTAGGGGGAGAGCCCTCTGGGACCAACTATTTT. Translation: CASTVGGEPSGTNYF.